This T cell receptor beta chain was found in a study of T cell clonotyping in hematopoietic cell transplantation. Whole-study findings and limits: At the given depth, recipient repertoires were over 97% de novo clonotypes. Graft donor and pretransplant recipient Inverse Simpson Index values predicted broader posttransplant TCR diversity.

Produced via immunoSEQ multiplex PCR; TCRdb's table is partial and in-frame only. The data contain 65,000 to 75,000 clones, around 94% of them seen just once; the ten biggest clones take up 1.6%. Remarks on this clone: Its antigen is undetermined.

V dropped 6 bases and J dropped 4 bases, with 10 bases sitting between them. Germline V lookup: CDR1 MNHEY, CDR2 SVGAGI. The CDR3 length is 13 residues. The sequence was obtained from a man between 45 and 60 years old in good health. Some clones in this sample may be carry-over from other donors' samples. Sequences were obtained from peripheral blood mononuclear cells. This chain joins TRBV6-5 and TRBJ1-5, with D hard to call. In DNA form, the CDR3 reads TGTGCCAGCAGCGCGGGAAGGAATCAGCCCCAGCATTTT. Protein sequence: CASSAGRNQPQHF.